The clone carrying this T cell receptor (beta chain) is labeled medium-sized. The antigen is not known. No cell sorting was done before RNA was extracted from the tissue. More than 3 cm separated this lung sample from the edge of the tumor. The sample comes from a study of tumor and adjacent non-tumor tissue in lung cancer. Study-level information: The patients, around 11 men and five or six women, were about 30 to 85 with stage I to III disease. Samples averaged around 3.9 million productive TCRbeta reads each.

The V end lost 2 bases, the J end lost 2 bases, and 10 bases lay between the germline ends. Germline assignment: CDR1 MNHEY and CDR2 SVGAGI. The CDR3 totals 14 residues. Notes on the study in general: Tumor repertoires had a smaller top 100 clone share than normal lung. Tumor TCR diversity, when higher, was linked to shorter survival.

TCRbeta libraries were built with three rounds of nested PCR, modified from ARM-PCR. TCRdb re-called the multiplex PCR reads with MiXCR, one entry per CDR3 protein. The table has over 80,000 distinct CDR3 sequences, 80% seen once. This clonotype was sampled from a man in his 60s with small cell lung cancer. Material for sequencing was distant non-tumor lung tissue. The chain joins TRBV6-5 to TRBJ2-7, with a possible D match to TRBD2 (5 bases). The CDR3 loop is CASSYGYGAYEQYF. The CDR3 nucleotides read TGTGCCAGCAGTTACGGGTACGGGGCCTACGAGCAGTACTTC.